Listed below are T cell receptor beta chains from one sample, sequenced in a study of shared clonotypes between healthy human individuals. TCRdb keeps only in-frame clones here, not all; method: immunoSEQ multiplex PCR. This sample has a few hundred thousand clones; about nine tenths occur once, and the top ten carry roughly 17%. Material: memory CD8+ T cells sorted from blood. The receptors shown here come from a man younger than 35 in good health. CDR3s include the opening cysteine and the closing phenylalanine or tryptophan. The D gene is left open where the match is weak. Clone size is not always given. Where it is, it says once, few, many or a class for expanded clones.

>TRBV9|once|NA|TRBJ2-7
TGTGCCAGCAGCCCGGGGGTGGAAGCCTCCTACGAGCAGTACTTC
CASSPGVEASYEQYF
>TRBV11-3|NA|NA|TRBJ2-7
TGTGCCAGCAGCTTAGATAGCTACGAGCAGTACTTC
CASSLDSYEQYF
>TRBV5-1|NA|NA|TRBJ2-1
TGCGCCAGCAGCTTGGGGTGGGGATCCTACAATGAGCAGTTCTTC
CASSLGWGSYNEQFF
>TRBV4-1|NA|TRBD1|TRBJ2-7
TGCGCCAGCAGCCAAGGCCCCGGGACAGGTACCTACGAGCAGTACTTC
CASSQGPGTGTYEQYF
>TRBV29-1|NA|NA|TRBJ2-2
TGCAGCGTTGAGGTGGGAACCGGGGAGCTGTTTTTT
CSVEVGTGELFF
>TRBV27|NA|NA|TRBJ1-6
TGTGCCAGCAGTTGGGGTTTTGGTTCACCCCTCCACTTT
CASSWGFGSPLHF
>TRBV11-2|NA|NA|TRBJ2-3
TGTGCCAGCAGCGCTGGTGTGGGGATGGTGGGGGGCACAGATACGCAGTATTTT
CASSAGVGMVGGTDTQYF
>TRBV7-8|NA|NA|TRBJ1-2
TGTGCCAGCAGCTTAGCAGCGGGGTCAAACTATGGCTACACCTTC
CASSLAAGSNYGYTF
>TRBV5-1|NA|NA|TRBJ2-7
TGCGCCAGCAGCTTGGGAGGGGCTACTTACGAGCAGTACTTC
CASSLGGATYEQYF
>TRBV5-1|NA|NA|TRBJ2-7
TGCGCCAGCAGCTTAGAGTCCGAAAGCTCCTACGAGCAGTACTTC
CASSLESESSYEQYF
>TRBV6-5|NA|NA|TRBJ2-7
TGTGCCAGCAGTTACTATTCTCCGGGGTACGAGCAGTACTTC
CASSYYSPGYEQYF
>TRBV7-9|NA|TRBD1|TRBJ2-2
TGTGCCAGCAGCCCCCCGACAGGGTTTTACACCGGGGAGCTGTTTTTT
CASSPPTGFYTGELFF
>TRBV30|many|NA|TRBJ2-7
TGTGCCTGGAGAGGGTCCTACGAGCAGTACTTC
CAWRGSYEQYF
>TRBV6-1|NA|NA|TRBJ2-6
TGTGCCAGCACGGACTCTGGGGCCAACGTCCTGACTTTC
CASTDSGANVLTF
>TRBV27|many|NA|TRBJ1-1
TGTGCCAGCAGTCCCTTTGGGGGGCTGAGAACTGAAGCTTTCTTT
CASSPFGGLRTEAFF
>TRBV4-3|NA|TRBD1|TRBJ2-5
TGCGCCAGCAGCCAGGGCCCGGGACAGCAAGAGACCCAGTACTTC
CASSQGPGQQETQYF
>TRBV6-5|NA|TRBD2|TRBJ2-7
TGTGCCAGCAGTTACCCGACCGGGACTAGCGACTACGAGCAGTACTTC
CASSYPTGTSDYEQYF
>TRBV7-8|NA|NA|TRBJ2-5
TGTGCCAGCAGCTCCAATCTCATAGGAGGGGGGTTGTTCGGAGAGACCCAGTACTTC
CASSSNLIGGGLFGETQYF
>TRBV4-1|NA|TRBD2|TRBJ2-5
TGCGCCAGCAGCCAAGATGCTAGCGGGGGGATAGGGGAGACCCAGTACTTC
CASSQDASGGIGETQYF
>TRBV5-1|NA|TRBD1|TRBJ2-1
TGCGCCAGCAGCTTGGTCACCGGGACAGGGTTCCACAATGAGCAGTTCTTC
CASSLVTGTGFHNEQFF
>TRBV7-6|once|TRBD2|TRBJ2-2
TGTGCCAGCAGCTCCCGGGGGGTCAACACCGGGGAGCTGTTTTTT
CASSSRGVNTGELFF
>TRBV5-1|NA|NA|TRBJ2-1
TGCGCCAGCAGCACCACCTTGGATTCGTACAATGAGCAGTTCTTC
CASSTTLDSYNEQFF
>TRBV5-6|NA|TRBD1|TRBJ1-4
TGTGCCAGCAGCTCCGTTGACAGGGGGGCTACTAATGAAAAACTGTTTTTT
CASSSVDRGATNEKLFF
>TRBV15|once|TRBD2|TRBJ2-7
TGTGCCACCAGCAGCCCCACCTCTTGGGAGGGGAAACGACCCTACGAGCAGTACTTC
CATSSPTSWEGKRPYEQYF
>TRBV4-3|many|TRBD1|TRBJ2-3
TGCGCCAGCAGCCAAGACCGGACAGGGGCGTTCACAGATACGCAGTATTTT
CASSQDRTGAFTDTQYF
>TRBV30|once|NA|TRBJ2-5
TGTGCCTGGAGTCCCGACGGAAACCAAGAGACCCAGTACTTC
CAWSPDGNQETQYF
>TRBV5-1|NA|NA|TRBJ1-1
TGCGCCAGCAGTTCGAACACTGAAGCTTTCTTT
CASSSNTEAFF
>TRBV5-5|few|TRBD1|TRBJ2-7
TGTGCCAGCGGACTGACAGGGTACTCCTACGAGCAGTACTTC
CASGLTGYSYEQYF
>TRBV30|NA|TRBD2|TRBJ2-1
TGTGCCTGGAACGGACTAGCGGGAGCGTACAATGAGCAGTTCTTC
CAWNGLAGAYNEQFF
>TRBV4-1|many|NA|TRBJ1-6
TGCGCCAGCAGCCCTGGGGACGGCATCGAATCATTTGGCAATTCACCCCTCCACTTT
CASSPGDGIESFGNSPLHF
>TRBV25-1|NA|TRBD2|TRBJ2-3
TGTGCCAGCAGTGAATGGACTAGCGGGAGCGGTACAGATACGCAGTATTTT
CASSEWTSGSGTDTQYF
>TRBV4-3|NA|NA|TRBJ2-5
TGCGCCAGCAGCCAAGGAGGGTTTCAAGAGACCCAGTACTTC
CASSQGGFQETQYF
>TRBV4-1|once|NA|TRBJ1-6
TGCGCCAGCAGCCAAGACGGAAGCTCCTATAATTCACCCCTCCACTTT
CASSQDGSSYNSPLHF
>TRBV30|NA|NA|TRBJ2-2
TGTGCCGCTGGGGTTGGCGGGGAGCTGTTTTTT
CAAGVGGELFF
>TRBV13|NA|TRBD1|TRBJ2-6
TGTGCCAGCAGCTTAGCGGGGACAGGGCGACCCTCTGGGGCCAACGTCCTGACTTTC
CASSLAGTGRPSGANVLTF
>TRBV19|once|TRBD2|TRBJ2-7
TGTGCCAGTAGTTTCGGGACTAGCAGTTACGAGCAGTACTTC
CASSFGTSSYEQYF
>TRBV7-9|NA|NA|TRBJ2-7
TGTGCCAGCAGCTTCCCAGCTGAGAGTGGTTACGAGCAGTACTTC
CASSFPAESGYEQYF
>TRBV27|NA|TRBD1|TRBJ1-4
TGTGCCAGCAGTTTAGGGACAGGAGGCGAAAAACTGTTTTTT
CASSLGTGGEKLFF
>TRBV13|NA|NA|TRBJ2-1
TGTGCCAGCAGCTTAGGCCGCTGGGAGCCAGAGTTCTTC
CASSLGRWEPEFF
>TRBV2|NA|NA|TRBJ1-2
TGTGCCAGCCAGGGTAGGTCTGGCTACACCTTC
CASQGRSGYTF
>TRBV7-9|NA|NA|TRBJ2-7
TGTGCCAGCAGCTTAGAAGGGTTCGAGCAGTACTTC
CASSLEGFEQYF
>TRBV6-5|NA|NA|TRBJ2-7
TGTGCCAGCAGTTACGGCACAGGGCTCGTCGAGCAGTACTTC
CASSYGTGLVEQYF
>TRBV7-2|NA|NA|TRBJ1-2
TGTGCCAGCAGACTTAGACTGGACAGTACTAACTATGGCTACACCTTC
CASRLRLDSTNYGYTF
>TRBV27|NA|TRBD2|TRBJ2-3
TGTGCCAGCAGTTTTCTCGCGGGAGCGGTTCTGGATACGCAGTATTTT
CASSFLAGAVLDTQYF
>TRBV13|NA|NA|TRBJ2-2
TGTGCCAGCAGCTTAATAGGACTTCTAGGTACCGGGGAGCTGTTTTTT
CASSLIGLLGTGELFF
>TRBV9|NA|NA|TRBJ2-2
TGTGCCAGCAGCACCGGAGGGGGGACCGGGGAGCTGTTTTTT
CASSTGGGTGELFF
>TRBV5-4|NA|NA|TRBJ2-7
TGTGCCAGCAGTCCCTGGGGGGCCTCCTACGAGCAGTACTTC
CASSPWGASYEQYF
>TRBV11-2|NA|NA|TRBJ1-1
TGTGCCAGCAGCCCCTATGGGGGCACTGAAGCTTTCTTT
CASSPYGGTEAFF
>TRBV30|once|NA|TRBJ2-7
TGTGCCTGGAGTGTAGTGTCCGAGCAGTACTTC
CAWSVVSEQYF
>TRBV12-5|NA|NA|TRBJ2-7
TGTGCTAGTGGTAAAGCGGCCATGGCCTACGAGCAGTACTTC
CASGKAAMAYEQYF
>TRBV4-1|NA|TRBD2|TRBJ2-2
TGCGCCAGCAGCCAACCACCGGGACTAGTGTGGGGGTGGATCAACACCGGGGAGCTGTTTTTT
CASSQPPGLVWGWINTGELFF
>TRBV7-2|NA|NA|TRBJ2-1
TGTGCCAGCAGCTTAGTCGGGTTTAACAATGAGCAGTTCTTC
CASSLVGFNNEQFF